A single sample gave rise to the 30 T cell receptor beta chains below, sequenced in a study of Tregs in tolerant kidney transplant recipients. Here immunoSEQ multiplex PCR was the method, and the copy in TCRdb shows in-frame clones only, minus some. In the table there are about 240,000 clones, about 86% of which are singletons. Source material: CD4+ T cells from blood. The receptors were gathered from a human donor in good health.

This clone has a handful of counts. The chain uses TRBV6-5 and TRBJ1-4, with unresolved D. V was shortened by 2 bases and J by 7 bases, with 11 bases between the two germline ends. CDR3 size: 14 residues. CDR1 is MNHEY and CDR2 is SVGAGI in the germline V gene. CDR3 DNA: TGTGCCAGCAGTTACGTGGAAAAGGGTGAAAAACTGTTTTTT. Translating it yields CASSYVEKGEKLFF.

For this clone: One junction end does not reproduce the germline sequence, and a read error may be involved. The chain is built from TRBV5-6 and TRBJ2-1, with D tentatively TRBD2 (6 bases). There are 15 residues in the CDR3. CDR1 and CDR2 from the germline V gene are SGHDT and YYEEEE. CDR3 amino acids: CARSSGLSSYNEQFF. The CDR3 DNA sequence: TGTGCCCGCAGCTCGGGACTTAGCTCCTACAATGAGCAGTTCTTC.

The chain employs TRBV21-1 and TRBJ2-1; the table calls TRBD2, which could not be checked here. TRBV21-1 is a pseudogene locus. The CDR3 covers 16 residues. Written as DNA, the CDR3 is TGTGCCAGCAGCAATCCTAGCGGGGGAACCTACAATGAGCAGTTCTTC. Residues: CASSNPSGGTYNEQFF.

This chain links TRBV2 with TRBJ1-5; tentative D call: TRBD1 (5 bases). V gave up 3 bases and J gave up 9 bases, with 15 bases separating them. The CDR3 extends over 14 amino acids. CDR1 and CDR2 from the germline V gene are SNHLY and FYNNEI. The CDR3 DNA reads as TGTGCCAGCAGTGACCGGGACCGTCAGGGGCCCCAGCATTTT. Its translation is CASSDRDRQGPQHF.

The chain is built from TRBV4-1 and TRBJ2-4; TRBD2 agrees at 8 bases. The CDR3 spans 15 residues. In germline, CDR1 is MGHRA, CDR2 YSYEKL. Trimming at V came to 3 bases and at J to 4 bases, leaving 5 bases not matched to a gene. The CDR3 reads CASSQAGTSKNIQYF. The CDR3 DNA is TGCGCCAGCAGCCAGGCCGGGACTAGTAAAAACATTCAGTACTTC.

J is TRBJ2-7 and V is TRBV19; TRBD2 matches 13 bases. The CDR3 has 20 amino acids. Trimming cost V 3 bases and J 3 bases; bases outside gene matches: 17. CDR1 and CDR2 (germline): LNHDA, SQIVND (reference sequence). This CDR3 is CASSMARTSGSFPGFYEQYF. DNA of the CDR3: TGTGCCAGTAGTATGGCCCGGACTAGCGGGAGTTTCCCCGGATTCTACGAGCAGTACTTC. Drawing the rest from reference TRBV19 and TRBJ2-7, the complete variable domain is DGGITQSPKYLFRKEGQNVTLSCEQNLNHDAMYWYRQDPGQGLRLIYYSQIVNDFQKGDIAEGYSVSREKKESFPLTVTSAQKNPTAFYLCASSMARTSGSFPGFYEQYFGPGTRLTVT.

The chain employs TRBV4-1 and TRBJ1-1; 7 bases fit TRBD1. Germline values: CDR1 MGHRA, CDR2 YSYEKL. CDR3 length: 16 amino acids. The J segment lost 10 bases and the V segment lost 1 base, leaving 15 bases of the junction unmatched. CDR3 coding DNA: TGCGCCAGCAGCCAAGGTCAGATCGGCAGGCCAGGGGGAGCTTTCTTT. As protein: CASSQGQIGRPGGAFF.

The table lists this clone with a count of one. The chain links TRBV5-4 to TRBJ2-1, with no clear D. Germline values: CDR1 SGHNT, CDR2 YYREEE (reference sequence). The CDR3 runs to 16 residues. Trimming shortened V by 1 base and J by 0 bases, and 11 bases separated the two germline ends. CDR3 protein: CASSLPLVSSYNEQFF. The CDR3 bases are TGTGCCAGCAGCTTGCCTTTGGTTAGCTCCTACAATGAGCAGTTCTTC.

V gene TRBV6-1 combines with J gene TRBJ1-2, with D uncertain. Looked up from germline, CDR1 is MNHNS and CDR2 is SASEGT. The CDR3 extends over 14 amino acids. V was trimmed by 1 base and J by 1 base, leaving 7 bases between them. The CDR3 DNA is TGTGCCAGCAGTGAAGGTGCAGGTAACTATGGCTACACCTTC. Translated: CASSEGAGNYGYTF.

V is TRBV7-6 and J is TRBJ2-3; 15 positions match TRBD2. The CDR3 has 17 amino acids. V shed 5 bases and J 3 bases; nucleotides not matched to a gene: 6. Per germline, CDR1 SGHVS and CDR2 FNYEAQ. CDR3 coding DNA: TGTGCCAGCAGCCCGCGGACTAGCGGGGGGGGGACAGATACGCAGTATTTT. Its protein product is CASSPRTSGGGTDTQYF.

The genes are TRBV6-5 and TRBJ1-1; D not resolved. The CDR3 length is 13 residues. The germline V and J ends were trimmed by 2 bases and 1 base, with 5 bases remaining between them. Germline CDR1 and CDR2: MNHEY and SVGAGI. The CDR3 coding sequence is TGTGCCAGCAGTTACGCACCGAACACTGAAGCTTTCTTT. This translates into CASSYAPNTEAFF.

This clone showed up just once. Other nucleotide sequences from this sample produce the same CDR3. V is TRBV12-5 and J is TRBJ1-3; possibly TRBD1 for D (5 bases). V dropped 6 bases and J dropped 3 bases, with 18 bases sitting between them. CDR1 is LGHNT, CDR2 FRNRAP, per germline. The CDR3 is made up of 16 amino acids. The CDR3 protein is CASGLPAGRDGNTIYF. The CDR3 DNA sequence: TGTGCTAGTGGGCTCCCCGCGGGCAGGGATGGAAACACCATATATTTT.

This chain links TRBV5-1 with TRBJ2-7, with D tentatively TRBD1 (6 bases). Trimming cost V 5 bases and J 3 bases, with 9 bases left between them. Germline CDR1 is SGHRS and CDR2 is YFSETQ. The CDR3 is 12 amino acids. In DNA, the CDR3 is TGCGCCAGCAGTGCACAGGGCTACGAGCAGTACTTC. Protein: CASSAQGYEQYF.

CDR3 protein: CASSAAGTPPRDTQYF. In DNA, the CDR3 is TGTGCCAGTAGTGCAGCAGGGACCCCACCGCGCGATACGCAGTATTTT. The V call is TRBV19, the J call TRBJ2-3; D could derive from TRBD1 or TRBD2 (5 bases each). CDR3 length: 16 residues. V lost 5 bases and J lost 6, with 21 bases in between. The germline V gene encodes CDR1 LNHDA and CDR2 SQIVND (reference sequence).

V is TRBV5-1 and J is TRBJ2-6; D is possibly TRBD1 (6 bases). The germline CDR1 and CDR2 sequences are SGHRS and YFSETQ. The CDR3 length is 17 residues. Trimming stripped 4 bases from V and 8 bases from J, with 22 bases between. Written as DNA, the CDR3 is TGCGCCAGCAGCCCGCAGACAGGCGCAATCCCTCCCAACGTCCTGACTTTC. Protein product: CASSPQTGAIPPNVLTF.

The chain employs TRBV30 and TRBJ1-4; 7 bases agree with TRBD1. CDR3 length: 14 residues. With 3 bases clipped from V and 8 bases from J, the junction kept 9 bases outside the gene matches. Germline CDR1 is GTSNPN and CDR2 is SVGIG (reference sequence). This chain's CDR3 is CAWSDRALGEKLFF. The CDR3 DNA follows: TGTGCCTGGAGCGACAGGGCCCTAGGGGAAAAACTGTTTTTT.

This sequence joins TRBV19 and TRBJ2-3; TRBD1 or TRBD2 may be the D gene (5 bases each). CDR3 length: 17 residues. V was pared by 0 bases and J by 5 bases, with 18 bases between. Germline CDR1 LNHDA, CDR2 SQIVND (reference sequence). The CDR3 coding sequence is TGTGCCAGTAGTATAGATCGGGACCGGTCAGCGATAGATACGCAGTATTTT. This codes for CASSIDRDRSAIDTQYF.

The chain carries TRBV25-1 and TRBJ2-7, with D maybe TRBD1 (6 bases). The germline CDR1 and CDR2 sequences are MGHDK and SYGVNS. This CDR3 has 15 residues. V was trimmed by 3 bases and J by 1 base, leaving 13 bases between them. CDR3 in DNA: TGTGCCAGCAGTGAGTTAGGGACAAAGTCCTACGAGCAGTACTTC. It translates to CASSELGTKSYEQYF.

The genes are TRBV5-1 and TRBJ2-3, with D possibly TRBD2 on 6 matching bases. Germline V CDR1 and CDR2: SGHRS, YFSETQ. The CDR3 is 13 residues long. Trimming left V 7 bases short and J 2 bases short, with 11 bases between. CDR3 in amino acids: CASGTLPTDTQYF. The CDR3 DNA follows: TGCGCCAGCGGGACTCTCCCCACAGATACGCAGTATTTT.

The table lists this clone with a count of one. V usage is TRBV5-4 and J usage is TRBJ1-3; 9 bases are shared with TRBD1. The V and J ends lost 4 bases and 4 bases, in that order; junction bases with no gene match: 15. Germline CDR1 SGHNT, CDR2 YYREEE (reference sequence). The CDR3 runs 18 residues. The CDR3 loop reads CASSPGGAQGAQGNTIYF. CDR3 DNA: TGTGCCAGCAGCCCGGGGGGGGCACAGGGGGCGCAGGGAAACACCATATATTTT.

The chain couples TRBV7-3 to TRBJ2-7; D is unresolved. The CDR3 extends over 10 amino acids. V was shortened by 7 bases and J by 3 bases, with 4 bases between the two germline ends. Per the germline V gene, CDR1 is SGHTA and CDR2 is FQGTGA. CDR3 nucleotides: TGTGCCAGCAACTGCTACGAGCAGTACTTC. Its protein is CASNCYEQYF.

The V gene is TRBV10-2, the J gene TRBJ2-2, with D unclear. Germline V gene data show CDR1 as WSHSY and CDR2 as SAAADI. CDR3 length: 15 amino acids. V dropped 3 bases and J dropped 1 base, with 9 bases sitting between them. CDR3: CASSDVRKNTGELFF. CDR3 nucleotides: TGCGCCAGCAGTGATGTCAGGAAGAACACCGGGGAGCTGTTTTTT.

J is TRBJ2-1 and V is TRBV28, with a weak D call TRBD2 (6 bases). CDR3 length equals 15 residues. Trimming shortened V by 7 bases and J by 6 bases, and 19 bases separated the two germline ends. Looked up from germline, CDR1 is MDHEN and CDR2 is SYDVKM. CDR3 residues: CASNARDSPGNEQFF. The CDR3 DNA reads TGTGCCAGCAACGCTCGGGACTCCCCAGGCAATGAGCAGTTCTTC.

This clone was counted between two and nine times. The J gene is TRBJ2-6, the V gene TRBV9, with D perhaps matching TRBD1 (5 bases). The V gene's germline CDR1 is SGDLS and CDR2 YYNGEE. The CDR3 is 15 amino acids. Trimming shortened V by 1 base and J by 1 base, and 6 bases separated the two germline ends. CDR3: CASSVQGSGANVLTF. In DNA form, the CDR3 reads TGTGCCAGCAGCGTACAGGGTTCTGGGGCCAACGTCCTGACTTTC. Drawing the rest from reference TRBV9 and TRBJ2-6, the complete variable domain is DSGVTQTPKHLITATGQRVTLRCSPRSGDLSVYWYQQSLDQGLQFLIQYYNGEERAKGNILERFSAQQFPDLHSELNLSSLELGDSALYFCASSVQGSGANVLTFGAGSRLTVL.

J is TRBJ1-3 and V is TRBV7-9; TRBD1 might be the D (6 bases). V was shortened by 5 bases and J by 7 bases, with 15 bases between the two germline ends. The V gene's germline CDR1 is SEHNR and CDR2 FQNEAQ (reference sequence). The CDR3 consists of 14 residues. For the CDR3, the DNA is TGTGCCAGCAGCCCCGGGGGGCCCGGGAACACCATATATTTT. Translation gives CASSPGGPGNTIYF.

The chain couples TRBV2 to TRBJ1-5; the match to TRBD1 covers 9 bases. Trimming cost V 6 bases and J 7 bases; bases outside gene matches: 10. The CDR3 is made up of 15 amino acids. Germline CDR1 and CDR2: SNHLY and FYNNEI. In nucleotides, the CDR3 is TGTGCCAGCAGGGAAACAGGGGGCGCGGGGCAGCCCCAGCATTTT. This translates into CASRETGGAGQPQHF.

The chain has TRBV5-1 and TRBJ2-5; 8 bases agree with TRBD2. Trimming took 4 bases from V and 1 from J; bases not matched to a gene: 9. This CDR3 has 16 amino acids. Germline-derived CDR1 and CDR2 are SGHRS and YFSETQ. The DNA for the CDR3 is TGCGCCAGCAGCCCCGGGAGGGTGACCCTCCAAGAGACCCAGTACTTC. This gives the protein CASSPGRVTLQETQYF. The entire variable domain, with the rest obtained from reference TRBV5-1 and TRBJ2-5, is as follows: KAGVTQTPRYLIKTRGQQVTLSCSPISGHRSVSWYQQTPGQGLQFLFEYFSETQRNKGNFPGRFSGRQFSNSRSEMNVSTLELGDSALYLCASSPGRVTLQETQYFGPGTRLLVL.

The chain has TRBV27 and TRBJ1-1, with TRBD1 matching over 10 bases. The germline V gene has CDR1 MNHEY and CDR2 SMNVEV (reference sequence). Trimming cost V 6 bases and J 3 bases; bases outside gene matches: 4. This CDR3 has 14 amino acids. Written as DNA, the CDR3 is TGTGCCAGCAGCTCGGGACAGGGGTACACTGAAGCTTTCTTT. Amino acid sequence: CASSSGQGYTEAFF.

This chain uses TRBV5-6 with TRBJ1-4, with D maybe TRBD1 (5 bases). Trimming shortened V by 2 bases and J by 8 bases, and 10 bases separated the two germline ends. The CDR3 contains 13 residues. CDR1 SGHDT and CDR2 YYEEEE come from the germline V gene. In nucleotides, the CDR3 is TGTGCCAGCAGCTTCCTTGGGGGAGAAAAACTGTTTTTT. Translation: CASSFLGGEKLFF.

CDR3 sequence (DNA): TGTGCCAGCTCACCGGGAGACATCCTTTTCGAGCAGTACTTC. Protein sequence: CASSPGDILFEQYF. This chain connects TRBV18 to TRBJ2-7, with D perhaps TRBD2 (5 bases). The CDR3 spans 14 residues. V lost 3 bases and J 6 bases, leaving 15 bases between the germline ends. Germline CDR1 KGHSH, CDR2 LQKENI. Full variable domain (rest looked up from reference TRBV18 and TRBJ2-7): NAGVMQNPRHLVRRRGQEARLRCSPMKGHSHVYWYRQLPEEGLKFMVYLQKENIIDESGMPKERFSAEFPKEGPSILRIQQVVRGDSAAYFCASSPGDILFEQYFGPGTRLTVT.